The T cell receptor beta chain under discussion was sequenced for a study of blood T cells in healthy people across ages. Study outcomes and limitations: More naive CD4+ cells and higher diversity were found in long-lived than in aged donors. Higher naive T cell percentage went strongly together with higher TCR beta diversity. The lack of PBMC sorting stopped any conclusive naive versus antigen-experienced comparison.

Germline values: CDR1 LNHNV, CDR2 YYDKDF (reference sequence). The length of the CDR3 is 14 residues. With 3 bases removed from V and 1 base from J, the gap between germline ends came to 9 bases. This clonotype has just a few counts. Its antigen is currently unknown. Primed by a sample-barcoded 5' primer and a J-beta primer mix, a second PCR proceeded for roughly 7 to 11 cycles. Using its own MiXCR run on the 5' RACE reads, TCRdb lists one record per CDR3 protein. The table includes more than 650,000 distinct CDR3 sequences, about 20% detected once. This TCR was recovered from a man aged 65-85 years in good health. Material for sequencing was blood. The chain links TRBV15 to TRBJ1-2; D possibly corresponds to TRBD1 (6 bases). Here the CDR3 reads CATSRDSHNYGYTF. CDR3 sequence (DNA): TGTGCCACCAGCAGGGACAGCCATAACTATGGCTACACCTTC.